Listed here are 13 T cell receptor beta chains from one sample, sequenced in a study of immune heterogeneity within non-small cell lung tumors. A first 10-cycle multiplex round used 32 V-gene and 13 J-gene primers on TCR beta CDR3. TCRdb called the multiplex PCR reads again in MiXCR, with one record for every CDR3 protein. In the table there are about 15,000 distinct CDR3 sequences, under 35% of which are singletons. Each sample used 600 to 700 ng of genomic DNA from bulk tumor tissue. Surgical sampling yielded several biopsies per primary tumor (spaced far apart). The study enrolled patients with untreated, newly diagnosed non-small cell lung cancer who underwent curative surgery. The material sequenced was lung tumor tissue. These receptors were collected from a woman between 50 and 59 years old with non-small cell lung cancer.

The chain combines TRBV5-5 with TRBJ2-1; 7 nucleotides agree with TRBD2. Trimming cost V 2 bases and J 13 bases; bases outside gene matches: 12. The germline V gene encodes CDR1 SGHKS and CDR2 YYEKEE (reference sequence). This CDR3 region has 14 residues. The CDR3 coding sequence is TGTGCCAGCAGCTTCATTACAGCGGGGAGAAACCAGTTCTTC. Its translation: CASSFITAGRNQFF.

As concerns this clonotype: Just one base apart from a much larger clone, this may be a read error. V usage is TRBV28 and J usage is TRBJ2-1, with TRBD2 matching over 10 bases. The germline V gene has CDR1 MDHEN and CDR2 SYDVKM. The CDR3 runs 14 residues. Unmatched junction bases numbered 6, after V lost 7 bases and J lost 6 bases. The CDR3 loop reads CASTSLAGVNEQFF. In DNA form, the CDR3 reads TGTGCCAGCACCTCGCTAGCGGGGGTCAATGAGCAGTTCTTC. The full variable domain, with the rest looked up from reference TRBV28 and TRBJ2-1, is DVKVTQSSRYLVKRTGEKVFLECVQDMDHENMFWYRQDPGLGLRLIYFSYDVKMKEKGDIPEGYSVSREKKERFSLILESASTNQTSMYLCASTSLAGVNEQFFGPGTRLTVL.

The rearrangement uses TRBV11-2 and TRBJ1-2; D might be TRBD1 (5 bases). The length of the CDR3 is 13 residues. The V end lost 5 bases, the J end lost 4 bases, and 11 bases lay between the germline ends. Germline V lookup: CDR1 SGHAT, CDR2 FQNNGV. For the CDR3, the DNA is TGTGCCAGCAGCCAGTCGACAGCCTATGGCTACACCTTC. Its protein is CASSQSTAYGYTF.

This clonotype is termed medium-sized. V usage is TRBV2 and J usage is TRBJ2-7; TRBD1 aligns across 8 bases. Germline CDR1 reads SNHLY; CDR2 reads FYNNEI. After removal of 5 bases from V and 4 bases from J, the junction contained 7 bases not matched to a gene. The CDR3 is 14 amino acids. CDR3 region: CASSRSGQVYEQYF. The CDR3 bases are TGTGCCAGCAGTCGATCGGGACAGGTATACGAGCAGTACTTC.

Ten or more counts support this clonotype. The chain has TRBV6-6 and TRBJ2-5; a weak D match, TRBD1 (6 bases). The CDR3 has 14 amino acids. V was pared by 2 bases and J by 0 bases, with 7 bases between. Germline loops: CDR1 MNHNY, CDR2 SVGAGI (reference sequence). This CDR3 is CASSYGQYQETQYF. In DNA form, the CDR3 reads TGTGCCAGCAGTTACGGACAGTACCAAGAGACCCAGTACTTC.

The rearrangement links TRBV28 to TRBJ2-7; TRBD2 matches 7 bases. Germline V CDR1 and CDR2: MDHEN, SYDVKM. V lost 6 bases and J lost 9; bases outside the gene matches: 14. The CDR3 consists of 14 residues. CDR3 sequence (DNA): TGTGCCAGCAGCCCACCGGGACTAAGTTTCAGGCAGTACTTC. As protein: CASSPPGLSFRQYF.

Ten or more counts support this clonotype. The V call is TRBV19, the J call TRBJ1-2; 7 bases are shared with TRBD1. The ends lost 3 bases at V and 2 bases at J; junction bases unmatched: 6. The CDR3 has 15 amino acids. Germline CDR1 and CDR2: LNHDA and SQIVND (reference sequence). The CDR3 coding sequence is TGTGCCAGTAGTATGCGGGGACAGCTCAACTATGGCTACACCTTC. Protein: CASSMRGQLNYGYTF.

This clonotype was detected a few times. The V and J genes are TRBV20-1 and TRBJ1-1, with a weak D call TRBD1 (5 bases). This CDR3 contains 12 residues. The germline gives CDR1 DFQATT, CDR2 SNEGSKA (reference sequence). Trimming stripped 6 bases from V and 3 bases from J, with 11 bases between. Here the CDR3 DNA reads TGCAGTGCCACCGGGACGCACACTGAAGCTTTCTTT. Its translation: CSATGTHTEAFF.

This clonotype was recorded many times. This chain connects TRBV12-3 or TRBV12-4 to TRBJ1-5; D is undetermined. The V end was cut by 1 base, the J end by 5 bases, with 9 bases between. The CDR3 loop spans 14 amino acids. The CDR3 spells CASSLVQTDQPQHF. In DNA form, the CDR3 reads TGTGCCAGCAGTTTAGTACAGACGGATCAGCCCCAGCATTTT.

This clonotype showed up many times. The CDR3 DNA reads TGTGCCAGCAATCCGGCGGGGGTGAACACCGGGGAGCTGTTTTTT. Translation gives CASNPAGVNTGELFF. This chain joins TRBV11-1 and TRBJ2-2; 7 bases align to TRBD2. The V segment lost 7 bases and the J segment 1 base; nucleotides outside the gene matches: 6. Germline V lookup: CDR1 SGHAT, CDR2 FQDESV (reference sequence). The length of the CDR3 is 15 residues.

J is TRBJ2-1 and V is TRBV4-2, with unresolved D. The ends were cut back, 0 bases at V and 8 bases at J, with 14 bases in the middle. This CDR3 is 15 amino acids long. Germline V lookup: CDR1 LGHNA, CDR2 YNFKEQ. The CDR3 DNA sequence: TGTGCCAGCAGCCAAGATTCGCAAATAGAGGATGAGCAGTTCTTC. Protein: CASSQDSQIEDEQFF.

This clonotype was observed a few times. The chain has TRBV20-1 and TRBJ2-1; 9 bases are shared with TRBD1. CDR1 and CDR2 (germline): DFQATT, SNEGSKA (reference sequence). The CDR3 loop spans 15 amino acids. V gave up 5 bases and J gave up 1 base; unmatched junction bases: 6. This CDR3 reads CSALNDRGSYNEQFF. In nucleotides, the CDR3 is TGCAGTGCTCTGAACGACAGGGGGTCCTACAATGAGCAGTTCTTC.

As to this clonotype: The final CDR3 position lacks the conserved phenylalanine or tryptophan, pointing to a likely read error. It is unclear where the CDR3 begins or ends on the DNA, so no DNA is shown, and the CDR3 is as TCRdb lists it. The rearrangement uses TRBV7-9 and TRBJ2-1; TRBD1 is the table's D call, not checked against the DNA. CDR1 is SEHNR, CDR2 FQNEAQ, per germline (reference sequence). The CDR3 has 12 amino acids, counting both end residues. CDR3 region: CASSLSQGRGFL.